The 26 T cell receptor beta chains below were found in one sample sequenced in a study of Ad26.COV2.S vaccination and SARS-CoV-2 variants (dated by TCRdb to the early 2020s). Taken with the paper, the label for treatment or condition translates to: over 15 received Ad26.COV2.S at low or high dose, single or two shots; 5 received placebo; per-sample allocation not given. Repertoires of vaccine and placebo recipients were sequenced from samples collected on day 63 after the first injection. Library preparation used the immunoSEQ multiplex PCR assay. TCRdb provides this immuneACCESS table in a form limited to in-frame rearrangements. Some clones are lacking; in checked studies, under half of them reflect an unresolved V gene, and why the rest are absent is not known. The sample includes 410,000 or so clones, with 90% observed a single time. 9% to 15% of the sample is held by the ten biggest clonotypes.

The sample consisted of peripheral blood, taken in a trial of Ad26.COV2.S vaccine versus placebo. All receptors come from a person between 18 and 65 years old who received the Ad26.COV2.S COVID-19 vaccine or a placebo.

The V gene is TRBV7-2, the J gene TRBJ2-3; 9 positions match TRBD1. This CDR3 spans 14 amino acids. J was trimmed by 3 bases and V by 4 bases; bases with no gene match: 2. Germline CDR1 is SGHTA and CDR2 is FQGNSA. The CDR3 protein is CASSSDRGTDTQYF. DNA for the CDR3: TGTGCCAGCAGCTCGGACAGGGGTACAGATACGCAGTATTTT.

This chain uses TRBV28 with TRBJ2-3, with TRBD1 identical over 8 bases. V dropped 2 bases and J dropped 5; count of bases not matched to a gene: 6. Germline lookup yields CDR1 MDHEN and CDR2 SYDVKM. The CDR3 consists of 15 residues. CDR3 protein: CASSLKQGVRDTQYF. The CDR3 DNA sequence: TGTGCCAGCAGTTTAAAACAGGGGGTCAGAGATACGCAGTATTTT. Looking up the rest from reference TRBV28 and TRBJ2-3 gives the full variable domain: DVKVTQSSRYLVKRTGEKVFLECVQDMDHENMFWYRQDPGLGLRLIYFSYDVKMKEKGDIPEGYSVSREKKERFSLILESASTNQTSMYLCASSLKQGVRDTQYFGPGTRLTVL.

This clone occurred once. The chain uses TRBV6-5 and TRBJ2-3; no clear D gene. Trimming took 5 bases from V and 4 from J, leaving 7 bases between them. CDR1 is MNHEY and CDR2 is SVGAGI in the germline V gene. The CDR3 totals 12 residues. The CDR3: CASSPRSDTQYF. CDR3 coding DNA: TGTGCCAGCAGTCCTAGATCAGATACGCAGTATTTT.

This sequence joins TRBV6-5 and TRBJ2-7; a weak D match, TRBD1 (6 bases). The CDR3 contains 12 residues. The germline gives CDR1 MNHEY, CDR2 SVGAGI. V lost 5 bases and J 2 bases, leaving 7 bases between the germline ends. The CDR3 loop reads CASSKGAYEQYF. In DNA form, the CDR3 reads TGTGCCAGCAGTAAGGGGGCCTACGAGCAGTACTTC.

This clone was found once. V and J are TRBV4-1 and TRBJ2-1; unclear D gene. Trimming removed 0 bases at V and 3 bases at J, with 6 bases between. Germline V CDR1 and CDR2: MGHRA, YSYEKL. The CDR3 totals 14 residues. CDR3 nucleotides: TGCGCCAGCAGCCAAGAAACCAACTACAATGAGCAGTTCTTC. Amino acid sequence: CASSQETNYNEQFF.

The chain couples TRBV30 to TRBJ1-6, with D uncertain. V dropped 0 bases and J dropped 3 bases, with 12 bases sitting between them. Germline V gene lookup returns CDR1 GTSNPN and CDR2 SVGIG (reference sequence). The CDR3 loop spans 16 amino acids. This CDR3 is CAWSVNGDFYNSPLHF. CDR3 bases: TGTGCCTGGAGTGTGAATGGGGATTTCTATAATTCACCCCTCCACTTT.

The V gene is TRBV28, the J gene TRBJ2-4; D possibly corresponds to TRBD1 (5 bases). The V end lost 6 bases, the J end lost 2 bases, and 17 bases lay between the germline ends. The CDR3 contains 16 residues. Germline CDR1 is MDHEN and CDR2 is SYDVKM. The DNA of the CDR3 is TGTGCCAGCAGCTCCGACAGTCTCCTTCCCAAAAACATTCAGTACTTC. Protein product: CASSSDSLLPKNIQYF. Looking up the rest from reference TRBV28 and TRBJ2-4 gives the full variable domain: DVKVTQSSRYLVKRTGEKVFLECVQDMDHENMFWYRQDPGLGLRLIYFSYDVKMKEKGDIPEGYSVSREKKERFSLILESASTNQTSMYLCASSSDSLLPKNIQYFGAGTRLSVL.

The V call is TRBV11-3, the J call TRBJ2-3; D possibly corresponds to TRBD2 (6 bases). The CDR3 loop spans 18 amino acids. From germline, CDR1 is SGHNT and CDR2 YENEEA. V lost 3 bases and J 3 bases, leaving 22 bases between the germline ends. The CDR3 sequence is CASSFGQRGRGGTDTQYF. The CDR3 nucleotides are TGTGCCAGCAGCTTCGGCCAGAGAGGGCGAGGAGGGACAGATACGCAGTATTTT.

V is TRBV24-1 and J is TRBJ2-1; 10 bases line up with TRBD2. J was trimmed by 4 bases and V by 5 bases; bases with no gene match: 10. The CDR3 length is 17 residues. The germline V gene encodes CDR1 KGHDR and CDR2 SFDVKD. The CDR3 nucleotides are TGTGCCACCAGTGTTAGCGCAGGACTAGCGGCATACAATGAGCAGTTCTTC. Protein product: CATSVSAGLAAYNEQFF.

V usage is TRBV6-5 and J usage is TRBJ2-7; D call uncertain. In germline, CDR1 is MNHEY, CDR2 SVGAGI. The germline V and J ends were trimmed by 8 bases and 4 bases, with 18 bases remaining between them. This CDR3 comprises 14 residues. The CDR3 loop reads CASGKDGTPYEQYF. CDR3 sequence (DNA): TGTGCCAGCGGAAAGGACGGAACACCTTACGAGCAGTACTTC.

In its sample, this clone was seen once. The V call is TRBV11-3, the J call TRBJ2-7; no firm D call. CDR3 length equals 13 residues. The ends were cut back, 4 bases at V and 3 bases at J, with 10 bases in the middle. CDR1 is SGHNT and CDR2 is YENEEA in the germline V gene. The CDR3 DNA reads TGTGCCAGCAGCTCGCCCGATAGCTACGAGCAGTACTTC. It is translated as CASSSPDSYEQYF.

This clone occurred once. The chain uses TRBV9 and TRBJ1-1; possible D gene TRBD1, 6 bases. The V end lost 0 bases, the J end lost 1 base, and 10 bases lay between the germline ends. The CDR3 contains 15 residues. Germline lookup yields CDR1 SGDLS and CDR2 YYNGEE. The CDR3 DNA is TGTGCCAGCAGCGTAGGGCAGACAGGGAACACTGAAGCTTTCTTT. It translates to CASSVGQTGNTEAFF.

The chain is built from TRBV30 and TRBJ1-1, with a possible D match to TRBD1 (5 bases). The CDR3 is made up of 16 amino acids. Germline V gene sequence: CDR1 GTSNPN, CDR2 SVGIG (reference sequence). V was cut by 0 bases and J by 0 bases, with 14 bases left in between. CDR3 DNA: TGTGCCTGGAGTGTCGGGGCTCGACTGATGAACACTGAAGCTTTCTTT. As protein: CAWSVGARLMNTEAFF.

This clone has a single count. The chain couples TRBV4-1 to TRBJ2-1; TRBD2 is a possible D gene (6 bases). V lost 1 base to trimming and J lost 0 bases, with 16 bases between them. Germline V gene sequence: CDR1 MGHRA, CDR2 YSYEKL. The CDR3 contains 18 residues. The CDR3 DNA reads as TGCGCCAGCAGCCAAGGCTACGGACTACCGAGCTCCTACAATGAGCAGTTCTTC. Amino acid sequence: CASSQGYGLPSSYNEQFF.

V is TRBV30 and J is TRBJ2-7; 13 positions match TRBD2. Germline trimming cut 8 bases from V and 4 bases from J; bases unmatched to any gene: 5. This CDR3 has 13 residues. Germline lookup yields CDR1 GTSNPN and CDR2 SVGIG (reference sequence). CDR3 DNA: TGTGCCGGTTGGACTAGCGGGAGTTACGAGCAGTACTTC. Residues: CAGWTSGSYEQYF.

The chain couples TRBV4-1 to TRBJ2-7; the D is unclear. V lost 4 bases, J lost 0 bases, and 7 bases lay in between. Germline V gene lookup returns CDR1 MGHRA and CDR2 YSYEKL. The CDR3 runs to 13 residues. CDR3 region: CASSPNFSYEQYF. CDR3 nucleotide sequence: TGCGCCAGCAGCCCGAACTTCTCCTACGAGCAGTACTTC.

J is TRBJ2-1 and V is TRBV2; D remains ambiguous. Germline V gene lookup returns CDR1 SNHLY and CDR2 FYNNEI. V lost 8 bases, J lost 3 bases, and 11 bases lay in between. This CDR3 spans 13 amino acids. The CDR3: CASGQAFYNEQFF. CDR3 coding DNA: TGTGCCAGCGGGCAGGCTTTCTACAATGAGCAGTTCTTC. The complete variable domain, with remaining parts taken from reference TRBV2 and TRBJ2-1, reads EPEVTQTPSHQVTQMGQEVILRCVPISNHLYFYWYRQILGQKVEFLVSFYNNEISEKSEIFDDQFSVERPDGSNFTLKIRSTKLEDSAMYFCASGQAFYNEQFFGPGTRLTVL.

This clone was seen only a few times. In nucleotides, the CDR3 is TGTGCCAGCAGCCGCGGGACGTGGAACACCGGGGAGCTGTTTTTT. Its protein product is CASSRGTWNTGELFF. This chain connects TRBV6-6 to TRBJ2-2; tentatively, D is TRBD2 (6 bases). The CDR3 sequence is 15 residues long. V lost 6 bases to trimming and J lost 1 base, with 12 bases between them. In germline, CDR1 is MNHNY, CDR2 SVGAGI (reference sequence).

This chain connects TRBV3-1 (or the pseudogene TRBV3-2) to TRBJ2-1, with 9 positions matching TRBD2. The CDR3 runs to 15 residues. CDR1 and CDR2 (germline): LGHDT, YNNKEL (reference sequence). The V and J ends lost 5 bases and 5 bases, in that order; junction bases with no gene match: 7. The CDR3 loop is CASSITGLADNEQFF. DNA for the CDR3: TGTGCCAGCAGCATCACGGGACTAGCAGACAATGAGCAGTTCTTC.

This clone was picked up one time. The genes are TRBV6-2 or TRBV6-3 and TRBJ2-3; TRBD2 agrees at 7 bases. Germline V gene lookup returns CDR1 MNHEY and CDR2 SVGEGT. This CDR3 contains 14 residues. Trimming took 2 bases from V and 6 from J; bases not matched to a gene: 5. CDR3 nucleotides: TGTGCCAGCAGTTACGTGGGAGGGAGGGATACGCAGTATTTT. Protein: CASSYVGGRDTQYF.

The chain uses TRBV9 and TRBJ1-1; D might be TRBD1 (6 bases). In germline, CDR1 is SGDLS, CDR2 YYNGEE. The CDR3 has 16 amino acids. V lost 0 bases, J lost 2 bases, and 14 bases lay in between. CDR3: CASSVGGGGFNTEAFF. As DNA, the CDR3 is TGTGCCAGCAGCGTAGGGGGAGGGGGTTTCAACACTGAAGCTTTCTTT.

J is TRBJ1-3 and V is TRBV9, with D perhaps matching TRBD1 (5 bases). Germline CDR1 and CDR2: SGDLS and YYNGEE. The CDR3 length is 16 residues. V lost 1 base to trimming and J lost 0 bases, with 11 bases between them. The CDR3 DNA reads TGTGCCAGCAGCGTATCAGGGACCCCCTCTGGAAACACCATATATTTT. Translating gives CASSVSGTPSGNTIYF.

The chain employs TRBV6-6 and TRBJ2-7; TRBD2 matches at 9 bases. The CDR3 sequence is 15 residues long. Germline V lookup: CDR1 MNHNY, CDR2 SVGAGI (reference sequence). V shed 7 bases and J 4 bases; nucleotides not matched to a gene: 11. The CDR3: CASTKSSGIKYEQYF. CDR3 DNA sequence: TGTGCCAGCACTAAATCTAGCGGGATCAAGTACGAGCAGTACTTC.

The CDR3 DNA is TGTGCCAGCAGTGGGGGGACTAGCGGGAGTGCATACGAGCAGTACTTC. Protein sequence: CASSGGTSGSAYEQYF. The V call is TRBV28, the J call TRBJ2-7, with TRBD2 identical over 14 bases. This CDR3 is built from 16 residues. V lost 5 bases to trimming and J lost 4 bases; unmatched junction nucleotides: 7. Germline CDR1 and CDR2: MDHEN and SYDVKM.

V and J are TRBV24-1 and TRBJ2-1, with TRBD2 matching 10 bases. The CDR3 has 16 amino acids. Germline V gene sequence: CDR1 KGHDR, CDR2 SFDVKD. V lost 3 bases and J lost 4; bases outside the gene matches: 5. The CDR3 reads CATSDPLAGEYNEQFF. CDR3 DNA sequence: TGTGCCACCAGTGATCCTCTAGCGGGAGAGTACAATGAGCAGTTCTTC.

This clone was seen once. The V and J genes are TRBV6-2 or TRBV6-3 and TRBJ1-2, with D unresolved. The CDR3 runs to 16 residues. Germline V gene lookup returns CDR1 MNHEY and CDR2 SVGEGT. Trimming took 5 bases from V and 3 from J, leaving 19 bases between them. The CDR3 DNA is TGTGCCAGCAGTCCGCGTAGTGGGCAGGCAGACTATGGCTACACCTTC. Protein sequence: CASSPRSGQADYGYTF.